This T cell receptor beta chain was sequenced in a study of Graves' ophthalmopathy and Graves' hyperthyroidism. Overall study findings and caveats: The model achieved 55% to 71% sensitivity and roughly 72% specificity for ophthalmopathy progression. Among expanded thyroid clonotypes above 0.001 frequency, most also occurred in blood.

The V gene's germline CDR1 is MDHEN and CDR2 SYDVKM. The CDR3 has 15 amino acids. Trimming at V came to 5 bases and at J to 5 bases, leaving 12 bases not matched to a gene. About this clonotype: The antigen is unknown.

Amplified material comprised TCR beta CDR3 regions derived from RNA transcripts. A first-round RT-PCR used HTBI primers, followed by a second-round multiplex PCR. TCRdb called the multiplex PCR reads again in MiXCR, with one record for every CDR3 protein. The sample consists of 500,000 to 700,000 distinct CDR3 sequences, approximately 35% of them appearing once. This chain joins TRBV28 and TRBJ2-7, with 7 bases that match TRBD1. The TCR comes from an adult man with Graves' hyperthyroidism. Input material: peripheral blood or thyroid tissue (not recorded which). CDR3 residues: CASSLDRVPIHEQYF. For the CDR3, the DNA is TGTGCCAGCAGTCTCGACAGGGTCCCAATCCACGAGCAGTACTTC.